This T cell receptor beta chain was identified during a study of monozygotic twins with inflammatory bowel disease. Findings and limits, study-wide: Part of the variability in patient repertoires may have come from differing immunosuppressive treatments. With others, IBD patients shared fewer clonotypes than healthy twins did, especially with disease activity.

TCRdb re-called the 5' RACE reads and shows each CDR3 protein once, DNA omitted. Its table records fewer than 200,000 distinct CDR3 sequences. Per germline, CDR1 SGHVS and CDR2 FNYEAQ. The CDR3 loop spans 12 amino acids. Concerning this clonotype: The antigen is unknown.

The TCR comes from a human donor with ulcerative colitis or Crohn's disease, or a healthy co-twin of an affected twin (not recorded which). Material: blood. The J gene is TRBJ2-1, the V gene TRBV7-6; TCRdb's assignment of TRBD1 cannot be checked, as there is no DNA. The CDR3 is CASSPAGKEQFF.